This T cell receptor beta chain was recorded in a study of blood T cells in healthy people across ages. Study-wide background: Per two T cells, about one barcoded beta molecule was captured through template switching. Regarding the study as a whole: Naive T cell percentage by flow cytometry tracked strongly with beta diversity. Shifts in expanded clonotypes may have been confounded by donor CMV status, which was unknown.

A second PCR of about 7 to 12 cycles used a sample-barcoded 5' primer and a J-beta primer mix. Per sample, CDR3-containing paired-end reads numbered at least 2.5 million. TCRdb re-called the 5' RACE reads through MiXCR, storing one row per CDR3 protein. The table records fewer than 900,000 distinct CDR3 sequences, around 46% of them present only once. This clonotype has a count of ten or more. The antigen remains undetermined. The TCR comes from a woman aged 60-75 years in good health. The sequenced material came from blood.

The CDR3, as DNA: TGCGCCAGCAGCCAAGAGGGGACAGCTAATAACTATGGCTACACCTTC. The encoded protein is CASSQEGTANNYGYTF. The genes are TRBV4-1 and TRBJ1-2; 7 bases fit TRBD1. CDR1 MGHRA and CDR2 YSYEKL come from the germline V gene. This CDR3 spans 16 amino acids. Trimming at V came to 0 bases and at J to 1 base, leaving 5 bases not matched to a gene.